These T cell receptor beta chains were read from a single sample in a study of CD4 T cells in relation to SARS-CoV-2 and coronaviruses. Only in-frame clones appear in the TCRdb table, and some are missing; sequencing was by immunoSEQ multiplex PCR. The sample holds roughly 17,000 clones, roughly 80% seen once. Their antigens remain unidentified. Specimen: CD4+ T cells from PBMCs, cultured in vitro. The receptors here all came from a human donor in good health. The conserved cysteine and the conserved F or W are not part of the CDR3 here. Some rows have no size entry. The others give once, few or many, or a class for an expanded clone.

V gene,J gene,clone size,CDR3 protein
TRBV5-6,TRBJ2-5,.,ASSSGTAARETQY
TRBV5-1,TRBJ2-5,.,ASSLGAVLAGGGETQY
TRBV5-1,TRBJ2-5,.,ASSSNTIQETQY
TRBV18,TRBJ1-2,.,ASSPIGGQGSDGYT
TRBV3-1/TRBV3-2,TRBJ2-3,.,ASSQSNTQY
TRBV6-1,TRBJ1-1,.,ASSDVPGQGWDTEAF
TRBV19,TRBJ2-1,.,ASSTTLVRADNNEQF
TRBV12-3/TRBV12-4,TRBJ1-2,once,ASSRGQLDGYT
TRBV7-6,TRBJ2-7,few,ASSSVGGSATS
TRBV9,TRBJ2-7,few,ASSPAGGEQY
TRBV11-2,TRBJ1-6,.,ASSLLADSPLH
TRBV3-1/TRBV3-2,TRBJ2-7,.,ASSTPGGEQY
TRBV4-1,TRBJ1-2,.,ASSPKGGTVGGYT
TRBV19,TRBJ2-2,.,ASTGLPSPGELF
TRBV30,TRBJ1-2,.,AWSGGDYGYT
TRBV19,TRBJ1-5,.,ASSIASGDRDRGFNQPQH
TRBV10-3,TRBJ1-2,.,AISEYRGSHYGYT
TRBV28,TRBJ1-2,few,ASTQDRGTGYT
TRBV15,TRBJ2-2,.,ATTSGGPNTGELF
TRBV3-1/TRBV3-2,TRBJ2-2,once,ASSRDSGELF
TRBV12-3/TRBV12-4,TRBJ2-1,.,ASSLSGENEQF
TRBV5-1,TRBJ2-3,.,ASSPTGASTDTQY
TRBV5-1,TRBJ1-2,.,ASSSGQGAYGYT
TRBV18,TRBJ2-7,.,ASSPGTGAYEQY
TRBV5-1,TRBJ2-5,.,ASRPGGNQETQY
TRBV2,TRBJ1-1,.,ASREQGEAF
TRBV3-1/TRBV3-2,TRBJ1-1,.,ASSQPKDGTEAF
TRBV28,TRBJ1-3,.,ASSLSTTVTGNTIY
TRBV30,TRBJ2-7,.,AWTRVPLNEQY
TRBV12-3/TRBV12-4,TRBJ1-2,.,ASRLGSLPGYT
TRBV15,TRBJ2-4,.,ATSIPGQGTGIQY
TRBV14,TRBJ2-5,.,ASSQDVGTQY
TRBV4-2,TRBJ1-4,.,ASSRGPLLGDEKLF
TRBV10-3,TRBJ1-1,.,AINIRPNQEAF
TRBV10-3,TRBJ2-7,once,AIATGSDEQY
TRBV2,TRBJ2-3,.,ASSETGGGAETYTDTQY
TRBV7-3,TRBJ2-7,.,ASSFANSYEQY
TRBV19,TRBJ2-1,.,ASSSTGGVYNEQF
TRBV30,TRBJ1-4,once,AWSVWKGTNEKLF
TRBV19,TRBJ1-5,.,ASSIVLGGNQPQH
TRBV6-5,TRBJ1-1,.,ASSLNRGGNTEAF
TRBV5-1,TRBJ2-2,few,ASSLESGPNTGELF
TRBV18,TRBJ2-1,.,ASSPPQKYNEQF
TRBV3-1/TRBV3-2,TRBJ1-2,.,ASSHLNRVYGYT
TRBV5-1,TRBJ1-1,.,ASSVGQRMNTEAF
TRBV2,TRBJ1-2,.,ASSEGGQGNYGYT
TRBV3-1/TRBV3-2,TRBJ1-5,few,ASSQLGGQPQH
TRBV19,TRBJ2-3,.,ASSFRTRDTQY
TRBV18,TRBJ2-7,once,ASSQGRSLSYEQY
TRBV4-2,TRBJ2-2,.,ATQREGGTGELF
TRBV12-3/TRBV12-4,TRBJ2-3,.,ASSTSGAQY
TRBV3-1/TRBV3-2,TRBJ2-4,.,ASSQDSSAKNIQY
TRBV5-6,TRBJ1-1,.,ASSRQNTEAF
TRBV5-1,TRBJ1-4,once,ASSTDGQGELF
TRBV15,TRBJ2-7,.,ATSSRDGLYEQY